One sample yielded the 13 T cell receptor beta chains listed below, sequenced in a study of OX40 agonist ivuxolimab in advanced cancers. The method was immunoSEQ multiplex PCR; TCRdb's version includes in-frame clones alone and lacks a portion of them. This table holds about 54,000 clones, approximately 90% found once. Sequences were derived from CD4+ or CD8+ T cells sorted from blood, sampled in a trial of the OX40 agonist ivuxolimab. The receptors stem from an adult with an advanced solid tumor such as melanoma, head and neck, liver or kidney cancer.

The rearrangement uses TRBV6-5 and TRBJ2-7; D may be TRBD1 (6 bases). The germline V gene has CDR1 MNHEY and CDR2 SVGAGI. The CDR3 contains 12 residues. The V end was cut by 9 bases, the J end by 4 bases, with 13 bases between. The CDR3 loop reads CASPYRDYEQYF. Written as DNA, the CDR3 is TGTGCCAGTCCTTACAGGGATTACGAGCAGTACTTC.

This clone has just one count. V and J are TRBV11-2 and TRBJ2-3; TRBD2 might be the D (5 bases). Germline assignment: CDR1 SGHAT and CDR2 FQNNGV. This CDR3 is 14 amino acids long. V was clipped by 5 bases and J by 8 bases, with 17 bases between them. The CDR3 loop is CASSLSGSSRTQYF. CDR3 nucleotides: TGTGCCAGCAGCCTCTCGGGATCCTCGCGTACGCAGTATTTT.

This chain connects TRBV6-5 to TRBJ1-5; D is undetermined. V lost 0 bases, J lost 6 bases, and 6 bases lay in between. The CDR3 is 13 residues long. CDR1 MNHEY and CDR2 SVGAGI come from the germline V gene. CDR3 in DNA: TGTGCCAGCAGTTACTCAGTATCTCAGCCCCAGCATTTT. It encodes CASSYSVSQPQHF.

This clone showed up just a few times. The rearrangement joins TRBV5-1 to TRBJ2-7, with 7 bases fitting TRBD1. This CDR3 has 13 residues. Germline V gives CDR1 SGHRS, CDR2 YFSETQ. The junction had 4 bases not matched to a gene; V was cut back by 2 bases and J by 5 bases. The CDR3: CASSFRDRDEQYF. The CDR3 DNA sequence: TGCGCCAGCAGCTTCCGGGACAGAGACGAGCAGTACTTC.

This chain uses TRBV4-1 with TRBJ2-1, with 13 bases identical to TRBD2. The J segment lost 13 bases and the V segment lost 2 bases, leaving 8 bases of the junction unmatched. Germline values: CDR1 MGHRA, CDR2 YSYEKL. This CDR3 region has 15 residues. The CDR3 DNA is TGCGCCAGCAGCCAACCCACTAGCGGGAGGGCCTCTCAGTTCTTC. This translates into CASSQPTSGRASQFF.

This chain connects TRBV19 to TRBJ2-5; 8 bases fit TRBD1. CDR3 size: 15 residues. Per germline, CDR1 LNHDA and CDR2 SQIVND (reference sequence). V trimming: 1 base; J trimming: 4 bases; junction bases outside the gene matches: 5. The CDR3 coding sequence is TGTGCCAGTAGTATAGCCTCGACAGGGGTAGAGACCCAGTACTTC. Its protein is CASSIASTGVETQYF.

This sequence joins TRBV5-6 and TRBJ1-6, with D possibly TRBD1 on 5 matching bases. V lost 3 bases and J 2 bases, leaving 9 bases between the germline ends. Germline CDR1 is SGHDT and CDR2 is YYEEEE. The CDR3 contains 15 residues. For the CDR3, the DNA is TGTGCCAGCAGCTCGAGGGGAACCTATAATTCACCCCTCCACTTT. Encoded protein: CASSSRGTYNSPLHF.

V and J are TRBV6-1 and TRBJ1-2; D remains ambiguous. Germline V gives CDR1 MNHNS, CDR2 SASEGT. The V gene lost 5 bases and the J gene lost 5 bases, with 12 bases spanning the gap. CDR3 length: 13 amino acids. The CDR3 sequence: CASSFDGSYGYTF. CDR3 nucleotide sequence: TGTGCCAGCAGTTTTGACGGATCATATGGCTACACCTTC.

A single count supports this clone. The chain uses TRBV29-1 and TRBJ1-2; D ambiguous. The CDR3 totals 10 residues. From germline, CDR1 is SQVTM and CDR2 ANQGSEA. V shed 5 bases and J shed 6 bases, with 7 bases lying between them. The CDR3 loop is CSVFSHGYTF. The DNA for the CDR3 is TGCAGCGTTTTTAGCCATGGCTACACCTTC.

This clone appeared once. CDR3 protein: CASRPTSGGNNEQFF. The CDR3 bases are TGTGCCAGCAGACCGACTAGCGGGGGGAACAATGAGCAGTTCTTC. V and J are TRBV6-1 and TRBJ2-1; 13 bases align to TRBD2. V dropped 6 bases and J dropped 5; count of bases not matched to a gene: 4. Germline assignment: CDR1 MNHNS and CDR2 SASEGT. The CDR3 extends over 15 amino acids.

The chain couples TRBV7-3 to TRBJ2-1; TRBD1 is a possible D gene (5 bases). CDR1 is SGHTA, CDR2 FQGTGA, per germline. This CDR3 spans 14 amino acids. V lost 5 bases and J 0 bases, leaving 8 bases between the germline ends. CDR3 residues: CASSPQGSYNEQFF. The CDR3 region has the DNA TGTGCCAGCAGCCCCCAGGGCTCCTACAATGAGCAGTTCTTC. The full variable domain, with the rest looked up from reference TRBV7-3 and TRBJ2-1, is GAGVSQTPSNKVTEKGKYVELRCDPISGHTALYWYRQSLGQGPEFLIYFQGTGAADDSGLPNDRFFAVRPEGSVSTLKIQRTERGDSAVYLCASSPQGSYNEQFFGPGTRLTVL.

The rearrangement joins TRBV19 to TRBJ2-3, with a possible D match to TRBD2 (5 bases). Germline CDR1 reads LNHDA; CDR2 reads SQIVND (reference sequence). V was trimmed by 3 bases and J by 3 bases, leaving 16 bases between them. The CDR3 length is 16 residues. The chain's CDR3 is CASSMLTIDGTDTQYF. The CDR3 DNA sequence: TGTGCCAGTAGTATGCTGACTATCGATGGGACAGATACGCAGTATTTT.

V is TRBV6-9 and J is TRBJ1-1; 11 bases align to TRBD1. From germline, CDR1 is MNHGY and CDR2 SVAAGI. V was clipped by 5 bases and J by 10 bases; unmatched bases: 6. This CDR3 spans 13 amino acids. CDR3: CASSTGQGAVAFF. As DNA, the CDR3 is TGTGCCAGCAGTACAGGACAGGGGGCGGTAGCTTTCTTT.